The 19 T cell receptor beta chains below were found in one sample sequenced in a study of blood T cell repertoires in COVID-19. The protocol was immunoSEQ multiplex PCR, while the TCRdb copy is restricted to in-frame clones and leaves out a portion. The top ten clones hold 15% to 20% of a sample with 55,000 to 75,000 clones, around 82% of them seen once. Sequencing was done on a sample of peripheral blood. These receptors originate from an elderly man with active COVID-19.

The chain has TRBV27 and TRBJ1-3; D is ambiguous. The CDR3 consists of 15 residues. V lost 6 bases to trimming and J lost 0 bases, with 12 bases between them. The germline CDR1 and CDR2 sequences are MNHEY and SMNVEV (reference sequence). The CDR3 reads CASSLGWSSGNTIYF. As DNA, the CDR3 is TGTGCCAGCAGCCTAGGCTGGAGCTCTGGAAACACCATATATTTT.

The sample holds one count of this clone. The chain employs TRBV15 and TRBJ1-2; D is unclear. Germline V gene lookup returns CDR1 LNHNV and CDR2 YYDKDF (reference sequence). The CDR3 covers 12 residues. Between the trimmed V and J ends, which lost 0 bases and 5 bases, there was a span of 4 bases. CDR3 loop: CATSRDQYGYTF. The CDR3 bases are TGTGCCACCAGCAGAGATCAATATGGCTACACCTTC.

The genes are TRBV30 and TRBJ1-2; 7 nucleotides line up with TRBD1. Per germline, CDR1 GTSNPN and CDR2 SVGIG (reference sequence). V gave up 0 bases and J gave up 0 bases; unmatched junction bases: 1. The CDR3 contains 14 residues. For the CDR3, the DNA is TGTGCCTGGAGTGTTGGGACAGCTAACTATGGCTACACCTTC. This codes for CAWSVGTANYGYTF. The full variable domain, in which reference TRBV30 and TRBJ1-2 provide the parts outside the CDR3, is SQTIHQWPATLVQPVGSPLSLECTVEGTSNPNLYWYRQAAGRGLQLLFYSVGIGQISSEVPQNLSASRPQDRQFILSSKKLLLSDSGFYLCAWSVGTANYGYTFGSGTRLTVV.

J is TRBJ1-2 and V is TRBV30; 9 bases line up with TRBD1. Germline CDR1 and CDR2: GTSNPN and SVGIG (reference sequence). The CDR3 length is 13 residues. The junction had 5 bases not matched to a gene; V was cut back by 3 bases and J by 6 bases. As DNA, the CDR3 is TGTGCCTGGAGGGTGTGGACAGGGGATGGCTACACCTTC. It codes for CAWRVWTGDGYTF.

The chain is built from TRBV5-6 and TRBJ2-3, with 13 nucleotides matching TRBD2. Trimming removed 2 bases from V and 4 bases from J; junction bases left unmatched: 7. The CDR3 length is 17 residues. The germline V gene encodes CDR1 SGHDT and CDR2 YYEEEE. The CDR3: CASSFGTSGTTSDTQYF. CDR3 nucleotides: TGTGCCAGCAGCTTCGGGACTAGCGGGACCACGTCAGATACGCAGTATTTT.

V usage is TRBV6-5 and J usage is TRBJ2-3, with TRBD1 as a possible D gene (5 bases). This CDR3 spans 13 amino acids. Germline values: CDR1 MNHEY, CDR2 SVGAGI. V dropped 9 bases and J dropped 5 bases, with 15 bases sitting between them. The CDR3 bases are TGTGCCAGTGGGAAGGGGCCGTTAGATACGCAGTATTTT. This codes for CASGKGPLDTQYF.

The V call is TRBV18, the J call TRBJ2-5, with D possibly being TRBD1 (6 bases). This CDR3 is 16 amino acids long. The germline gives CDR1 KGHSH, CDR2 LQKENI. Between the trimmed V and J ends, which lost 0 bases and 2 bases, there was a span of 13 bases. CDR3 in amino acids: CASSPPYERGQETQYF. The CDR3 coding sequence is TGTGCCAGCTCACCACCATATGAGAGGGGGCAAGAGACCCAGTACTTC.

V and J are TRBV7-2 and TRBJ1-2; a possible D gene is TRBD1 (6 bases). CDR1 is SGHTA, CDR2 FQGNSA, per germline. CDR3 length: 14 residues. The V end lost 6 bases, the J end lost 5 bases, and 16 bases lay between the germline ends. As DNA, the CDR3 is TGTGCCAGCAGTTTTAGAACAGGGTATTATGGCTACACCTTC. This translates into CASSFRTGYYGYTF.

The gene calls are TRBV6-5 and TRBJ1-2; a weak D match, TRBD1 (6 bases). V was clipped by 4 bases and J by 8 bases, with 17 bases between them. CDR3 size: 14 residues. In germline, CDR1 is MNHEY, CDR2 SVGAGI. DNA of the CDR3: TGTGCCAGCAGTTCACAGGGACGTGGTGTCGGCTACACCTTC. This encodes CASSSQGRGVGYTF.

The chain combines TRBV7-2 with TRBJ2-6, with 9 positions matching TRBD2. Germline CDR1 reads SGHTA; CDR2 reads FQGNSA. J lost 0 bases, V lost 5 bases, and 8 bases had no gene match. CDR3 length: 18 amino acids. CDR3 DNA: TGTGCCAGCAGCCCCCGCAGCGGGAGGCTCTCTGGGGCCAACGTCCTGACTTTC. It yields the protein CASSPRSGRLSGANVLTF.

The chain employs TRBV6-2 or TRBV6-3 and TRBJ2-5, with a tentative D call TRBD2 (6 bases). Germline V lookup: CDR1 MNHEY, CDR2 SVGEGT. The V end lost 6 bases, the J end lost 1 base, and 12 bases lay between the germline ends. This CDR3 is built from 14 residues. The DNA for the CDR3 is TGTGCCAGCAGCCCAGGGACTCTCCAAGAGACCCAGTACTTC. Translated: CASSPGTLQETQYF.

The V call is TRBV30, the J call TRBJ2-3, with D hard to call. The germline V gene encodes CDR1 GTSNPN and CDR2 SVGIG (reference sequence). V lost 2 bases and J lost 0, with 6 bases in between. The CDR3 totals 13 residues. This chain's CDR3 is CAWSRTSTDTQYF. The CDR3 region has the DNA TGTGCCTGGAGTAGAACTAGCACAGATACGCAGTATTTT.

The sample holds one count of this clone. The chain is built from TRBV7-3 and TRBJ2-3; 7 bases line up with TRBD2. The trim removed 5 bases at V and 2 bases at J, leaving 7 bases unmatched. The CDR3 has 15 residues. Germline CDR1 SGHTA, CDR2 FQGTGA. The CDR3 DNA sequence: TGTGCCAGCAGCATGGCGGGGGAGCTCACAGATACGCAGTATTTT. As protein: CASSMAGELTDTQYF.

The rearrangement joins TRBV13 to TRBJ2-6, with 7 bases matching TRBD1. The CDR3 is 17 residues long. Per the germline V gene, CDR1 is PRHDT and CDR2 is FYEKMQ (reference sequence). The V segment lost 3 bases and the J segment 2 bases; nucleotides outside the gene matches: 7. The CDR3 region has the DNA TGTGCCAGCAGCTTCAACAGGGGTATGGCTGGGGCCAACGTCCTGACTTTC. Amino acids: CASSFNRGMAGANVLTF.

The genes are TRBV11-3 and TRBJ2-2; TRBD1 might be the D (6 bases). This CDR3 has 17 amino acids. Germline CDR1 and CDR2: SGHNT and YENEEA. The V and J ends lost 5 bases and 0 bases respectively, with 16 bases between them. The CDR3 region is CASSPTTGLSNTGELFF. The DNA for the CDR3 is TGTGCCAGCAGCCCTACTACAGGGTTATCGAACACCGGGGAGCTGTTTTTT.

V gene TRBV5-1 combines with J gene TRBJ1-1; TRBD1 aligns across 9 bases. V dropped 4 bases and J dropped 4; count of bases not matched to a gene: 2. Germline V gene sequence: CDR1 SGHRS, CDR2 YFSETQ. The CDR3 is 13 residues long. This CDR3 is CASSVTGGTEAFF. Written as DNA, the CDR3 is TGCGCCAGCAGCGTGACAGGGGGCACTGAAGCTTTCTTT.

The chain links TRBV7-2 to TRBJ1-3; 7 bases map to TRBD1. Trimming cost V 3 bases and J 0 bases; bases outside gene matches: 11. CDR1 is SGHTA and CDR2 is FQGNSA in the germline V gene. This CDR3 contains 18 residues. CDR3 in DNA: TGTGCCAGCAGCTTCGAGCGATCCCAGGGGGGCTCTGGAAACACCATATATTTT. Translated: CASSFERSQGGSGNTIYF.

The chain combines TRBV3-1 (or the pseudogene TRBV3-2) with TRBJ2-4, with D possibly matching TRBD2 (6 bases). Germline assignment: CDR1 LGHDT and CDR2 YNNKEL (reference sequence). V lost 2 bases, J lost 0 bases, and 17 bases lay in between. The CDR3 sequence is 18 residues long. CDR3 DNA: TGTGCCAGCAGCCAAAAAGGGACTCATACCCTAGCCAAAAACATTCAGTACTTC. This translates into CASSQKGTHTLAKNIQYF.

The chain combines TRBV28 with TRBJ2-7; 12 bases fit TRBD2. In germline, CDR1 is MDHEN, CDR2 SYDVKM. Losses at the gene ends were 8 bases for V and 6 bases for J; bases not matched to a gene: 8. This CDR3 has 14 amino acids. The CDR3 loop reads CASQLAGGSTEQYF. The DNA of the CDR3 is TGTGCCAGCCAACTAGCGGGAGGTAGTACCGAGCAGTACTTC.